This T cell receptor beta chain comes out of a study of shared clonotypes between healthy human individuals. Trimming took 4 bases from V and 0 from J, leaving 10 bases between them. Looked up from germline, CDR1 is LNHDA and CDR2 is SQIVND (reference sequence). The CDR3 runs 15 residues. Clones were read by immunoSEQ multiplex PCR, and TCRdb kept only the in-frame ones, dropping some. The data hold about 2,100,000 clones, with 90% to 95% observed a single time. Naive CD8 isolation took CD45RO-negative cells positively selected for CCR7 and excluded terminally differentiated effector memory CD45RA+ cells.

This TCR derives from a man aged 18 to 30 in good health. Some clones in this sample may be carry-over from other donors' samples. V and J are TRBV19 and TRBJ1-3; D is undetermined. Sequenced material: naive CD8+ T cells from PBMCs. The CDR3 reads CASSKLVYSGNTIYF. The CDR3 nucleotides are TGTGCCAGTAGTAAACTGGTTTACTCTGGAAACACCATATATTTT. The full variable domain, rest sourced from reference TRBV19 and TRBJ1-3, is DGGITQSPKYLFRKEGQNVTLSCEQNLNHDAMYWYRQDPGQGLRLIYYSQIVNDFQKGDIAEGYSVSREKKESFPLTVTSAQKNPTAFYLCASSKLVYSGNTIYFGEGSWLTVV.